The 12 T cell receptor beta chains reported below all come from one sample, sequenced in a study of blood T cells in healthy people across ages (dated by TCRdb to about 2015). To prepare the library, 5' RACE was applied. Sequencing used an Illumina HiSeq 2500. The second PCR ran for about 6 to 12 cycles and used a J-beta primer mix along with a sample-barcoded 5' primer. TCRdb reanalyzed the raw reads on its own, using fastp at Q25 for trimming and MiXCR for clone calling, and kept in-frame beta chains. Identical CDR3 protein sequences are pooled into one entry, listed with their most common genes and DNA. The table for this sample lists 800,000 to 1,300,000 distinct CDR3 sequences; 20% to 25% of them were counted only once. Approximately 0.75% of the sample is in the top ten clones. Separately, the same data were catalogued under a study of T cells of mothers and their children.

Sequencing used blood. These receptors all stem from a girl aged 2-9 years in good health.

Only a few counts were recorded for this clonotype. Germline and junction disagree at one end, which may indicate a read error. The V and J genes are TRBV29-1 and TRBJ2-7, with TRBD1 matching over 8 bases. Germline V gene data show CDR1 as SQVTM and CDR2 as ANQGSEA. The CDR3 contains 12 residues. CDR3 bases: TGCAGCGCTACGGGACAGGAATACGAGCAGTATTTC. This gives the protein CSATGQEYEQYF.

This chain connects TRBV2 to TRBJ1-4; D not resolved. Deletions cut 8 bases from V and 10 bases from J, with 8 bases between. Germline lookup yields CDR1 SNHLY and CDR2 FYNNEI. The CDR3 is 10 amino acids. The CDR3 spells CASGVGKLFF. Here the CDR3 DNA reads TGTGCCAGCGGAGTTGGAAAACTGTTTTTT.

The rearrangement uses TRBV6-5 and TRBJ2-1, with 7 nucleotides matching TRBD2. V lost 3 bases, J lost 4 bases, and 15 bases stayed unmatched. This CDR3 is 18 amino acids long. CDR1 MNHEY and CDR2 SVGAGI come from the germline V gene. CDR3 protein: CASSYMRSGDGMYNEQFF. The CDR3 bases are TGTGCCAGCAGTTATATGAGGAGCGGGGATGGGATGTACAATGAGCAGTTCTTC.

CDR3 sequence reads: CASSFGTGNQETQYF. The DNA for the CDR3 is TGCGCCAGCAGCTTCGGGACAGGGAACCAAGAGACCCAGTACTTC. This chain joins TRBV5-1 and TRBJ2-5; 9 bases align to TRBD1. CDR3 length equals 15 residues. V lost 2 bases and J lost 0; bases outside the gene matches: 2. The germline gives CDR1 SGHRS, CDR2 YFSETQ.

This clonotype turned up a few times. The chain is built from TRBV7-4 and TRBJ2-5; D tentatively reads TRBD1 or TRBD2 (5 bases each). CDR3 size: 15 residues. Germline V lookup: CDR1 SGHVT, CDR2 SQSDAQ. V was cut by 6 bases and J by 3 bases, with 17 bases left in between. The CDR3 DNA sequence: TGTGCCAGCAGAAAAGACCGGGACGGAAAAGAGACCCAGTACTTC. Protein sequence: CASRKDRDGKETQYF. Combining the CDR3 with reference TRBV7-4 and TRBJ2-5 gives the whole variable domain GAGVSQSPRYKVAKRGRDVALRCDSISGHVTLYWYRQTLGQGSEVLTYSQSDAQRDKSGRPSGRFSAERPERSVSTLKIQRTEQGDSAVYLCASRKDRDGKETQYFGPGTRLLVL.

CDR3 DNA sequence: TGTGCCAGCAGTGGACAAGAAGAGCGGGGCCCACAAGAGACCCAGTACTTC. As protein: CASSGQEERGPQETQYF. The rearrangement links TRBV12-3 or TRBV12-4 to TRBJ2-5; TRBD2 aligns across 7 bases. After removal of 5 bases from V and 2 bases from J, the junction contained 14 bases not matched to a gene. This CDR3 spans 17 amino acids.

The gene calls are TRBV20-1 and TRBJ2-7; D might be TRBD1 (6 bases). The CDR3 runs to 15 residues. Per the germline V gene, CDR1 is DFQATT and CDR2 is SNEGSKA (reference sequence). The V and J ends lost 3 bases and 3 bases respectively, with 18 bases between them. As DNA, the CDR3 is TGCAGTGCTAGGACCCTACAGGGTTTTTTCTACGAGCAGTACTTC. Amino acids: CSARTLQGFFYEQYF.

The CDR3 spells CASSQDRMGLTYNEQFF. CDR3 nucleotides: TGCGCCAGCAGCCAAGACCGGATGGGACTAACCTACAATGAGCAGTTCTTC. The chain recombines TRBV4-3 with TRBJ2-1, with 7 nucleotides matching TRBD2. There are 17 residues in the CDR3. The V and J ends lost 0 bases and 2 bases, in that order; junction bases with no gene match: 7. Germline V gene data show CDR1 as LGHNA and CDR2 as YSLEER.

Regarding this clonotype: A junction end diverges from the germline sequence, so it may reflect a read error. This chain links TRBV3-1 with TRBJ2-5; either TRBD1 or TRBD2 may supply D (5 bases each). TRBJ2-7 matches the DNA end more closely, so the J call is doubtful. Germline assignment: CDR1 LGHDT and CDR2 YNNKEL (reference sequence). The CDR3 spans 13 residues. The CDR3 DNA sequence: TGTGCCAGCAGTCAAGGGACCTTCTACGAGCAGTACTTC. Translated, it gives CASSQGTFYEQYF.

V and J are TRBV29-1 and TRBJ2-5; 8 bases align to TRBD1. J gave up 6 bases and V 4 bases, and 7 bases lay outside the gene matches. Germline assignment: CDR1 SQVTM and CDR2 ANQGSEA. The CDR3 totals 13 residues. The CDR3 nucleotides are TGCAGCGTTGTGGACAGGGAGATACAGACCCAGTACTTC. Amino acids: CSVVDREIQTQYF. The full variable domain, completed using reference TRBV29-1 and TRBJ2-5, is SAVISQKPSRDICQRGTSLTIQCQVDSQVTMMFWYRQQPGQSLTLIATANQGSEATYESGFVIDKFPISRPNLTFSTLTVSNMSPEDSSIYLCSVVDREIQTQYFGPGTRLLVL.

The rearrangement uses TRBV6-6 and TRBJ1-5; D is possibly TRBD1 (5 bases). The CDR3 runs to 16 residues. Per the germline V gene, CDR1 is MNHNY and CDR2 is SVGAGI (reference sequence). Trimming left V 4 bases short and J 0 bases short, with 13 bases between. CDR3 sequence: CASSWGTGYSNQPQHF. CDR3 DNA: TGTGCCAGCAGTTGGGGGACGGGTTATAGCAATCAGCCCCAGCATTTT.

This clonotype showed up just a few times. The chain uses TRBV7-3 and TRBJ2-1; TRBD2 agrees at 9 bases. The CDR3 runs to 15 residues. V trimming: 0 bases; J trimming: 9 bases; junction bases outside the gene matches: 6. Per germline, CDR1 SGHTA and CDR2 FQGTGA. The CDR3 DNA reads TGTGCCAGCAGCTTAACGGGACTAGCTAGATCTGAGCAGTTCTTC. Protein product: CASSLTGLARSEQFF.